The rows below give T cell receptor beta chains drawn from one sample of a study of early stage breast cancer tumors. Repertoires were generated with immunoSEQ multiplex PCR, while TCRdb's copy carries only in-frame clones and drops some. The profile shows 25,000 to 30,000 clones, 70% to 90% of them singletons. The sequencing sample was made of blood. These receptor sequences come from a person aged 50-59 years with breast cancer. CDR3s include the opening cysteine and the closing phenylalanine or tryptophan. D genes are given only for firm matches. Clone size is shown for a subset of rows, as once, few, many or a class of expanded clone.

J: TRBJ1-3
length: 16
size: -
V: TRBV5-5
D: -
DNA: TGTGCCAGCAGCTTGGTACAGGGCCCCTCTGGAAACACCATATATTTT
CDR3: CASSLVQGPSGNTIYF

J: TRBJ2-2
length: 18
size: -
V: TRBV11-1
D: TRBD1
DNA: TGTGCCAGCAGCTTACCCCGAGCCGGGACAGGGAGGACCGGGGAGCTGTTTTTT
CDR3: CASSLPRAGTGRTGELFF

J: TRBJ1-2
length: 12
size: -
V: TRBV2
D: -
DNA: TGTGCCAGCAGTCCAGGGTCCTATGGCTACACCTTC
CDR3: CASSPGSYGYTF

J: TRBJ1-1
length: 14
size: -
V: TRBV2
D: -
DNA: TGTGCCAGCAGTGAGGTCAGAGGGTACACTGAAGCTTTCTTT
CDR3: CASSEVRGYTEAFF

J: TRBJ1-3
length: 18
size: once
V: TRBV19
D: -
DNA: TGTGCCAGTAGTATAGATTACTCGGGTATGAGCTCTGGAAACACCATATATTTT
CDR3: CASSIDYSGMSSGNTIYF

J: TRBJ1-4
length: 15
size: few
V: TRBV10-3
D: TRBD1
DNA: TGTGCCATCGGGGACAGGGACCCAACTAATGAAAAACTGTTTTTT
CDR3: CAIGDRDPTNEKLFF

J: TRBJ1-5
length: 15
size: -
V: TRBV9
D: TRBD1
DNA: TGTGCCAGCAGCGTAGGGACAGGGGGCAATCAGCCCCAGCATTTT
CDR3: CASSVGTGGNQPQHF

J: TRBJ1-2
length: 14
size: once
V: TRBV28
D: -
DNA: TGTGCCAGCAGGGGTCTCCCGGGCTCCTATGGCTACACCTTC
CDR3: CASRGLPGSYGYTF

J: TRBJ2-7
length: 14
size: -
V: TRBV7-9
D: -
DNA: TGTGCCAGCAGCCCGCCGGGGGGCCGCAACGAGCAGTACTTC
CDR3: CASSPPGGRNEQYF

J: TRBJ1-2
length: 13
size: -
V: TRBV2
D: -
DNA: TGTGCCAGCAGTCGACAGACTAACTATGGCTACACCTTC
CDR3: CASSRQTNYGYTF